The 14 T cell receptor beta chains reported below all come from one sample, sequenced in a study of response to subunit inactivated influenza vaccine. MiXCR was run by TCRdb on the RT-PCR reads, yielding one entry per CDR3 protein. The sample has around 530,000 distinct CDR3 sequences, about 11% seen once. Sequenced material: PBMCs from blood, taken on the day of vaccination. The receptors come from a man aged 50 to 59 who received an inactivated influenza vaccine.

This clonotype was observed a handful of times. The chain combines TRBV6-2 or TRBV6-3 with TRBJ1-5; 11 nucleotides line up with TRBD1. The junction had 5 bases not matched to a gene; V was cut back by 4 bases and J by 3 bases. Germline V gene sequence: CDR1 MNHEY, CDR2 SVGEGT. The length of the CDR3 is 16 residues. CDR3 protein: CASSSGTGGANQPQHF. In DNA, the CDR3 is TGTGCCAGCAGTTCCGGGACAGGGGGTGCCAATCAGCCCCAGCATTTT.

The J gene is TRBJ1-1, the V gene TRBV6-1; D is unclear. Trimming pared 1 base from V and 1 base from J, leaving 4 bases between. Germline V lookup: CDR1 MNHNS, CDR2 SASEGT. The CDR3 covers 13 residues. The CDR3 nucleotides read TGTGCCAGCAGTGAAGACCCGAACACTGAAGCTTTCTTT. Amino acid sequence: CASSEDPNTEAFF.

The sample holds a few counts of this clonotype. V is TRBV29-1 and J is TRBJ2-7; D is unresolved. Germline V gives CDR1 SQVTM, CDR2 ANQGSEA. Trimming pared 6 bases from V and 7 bases from J, leaving 13 bases between. The CDR3 sequence is 11 residues long. CDR3 nucleotide sequence: TGCAGCGTCCGCCTATCGGGTGAGCAGTACTTC. It specifies CSVRLSGEQYF.

This clonotype appeared a few times. The gene calls are TRBV4-2 and TRBJ2-7; D might be TRBD2 (6 bases). Deletions cut 3 bases from V and 6 bases from J, with 18 bases between. The V gene's germline CDR1 is LGHNA and CDR2 YNFKEQ. The CDR3 covers 15 residues. CDR3 in DNA: TGTGCCAGCAGCCAGGCGGGGCTAGACCAGGGCGAGCAGTACTTC. Its translation is CASSQAGLDQGEQYF.

This clonotype was counted a single time. As DNA, the CDR3 is TGCGCCAGCAGCGGGCACGTGGGGGACTACGAGCAGTACTTC. Translation: CASSGHVGDYEQYF. The rearrangement links TRBV5-1 to TRBJ2-7, with D perhaps assigned TRBD1 or TRBD2 (5 bases each). The length of the CDR3 is 14 residues. Germline V gene sequence: CDR1 SGHRS, CDR2 YFSETQ. V dropped 4 bases and J dropped 3 bases, with 14 bases sitting between them.

V and J are TRBV7-9 and TRBJ2-3, with 7 bases lining up with TRBD2. This CDR3 comprises 17 residues. Germline V lookup: CDR1 SEHNR, CDR2 FQNEAQ (reference sequence). V was pared by 5 bases and J by 1 base, with 12 bases of the junction left unmatched. The CDR3 region is CASSEQGAGRRTDTQYF. For the CDR3, the DNA is TGTGCCAGCAGCGAGCAGGGAGCGGGGAGACGCACAGATACGCAGTATTTT.

This clonotype was seen a handful of times. The rearrangement uses TRBV7-8 and TRBJ2-1, with 10 bases identical to TRBD2. J lost 2 bases, V lost 5 bases, and 12 bases had no gene match. The CDR3 sequence is 18 residues long. Germline assignment: CDR1 SGHVS and CDR2 FQNEAQ. DNA of the CDR3: TGTGCCAGCAGCCTAGTCCGAGGGACTAGCGCCACCTACAATGAGCAGTTCTTC. Encoded protein: CASSLVRGTSATYNEQFF.

This chain links TRBV4-3 with TRBJ2-1; D may be TRBD1 or TRBD2 (5 bases each). V shed 0 bases and J shed 8 bases, with 11 bases lying between them. CDR3 length equals 14 residues. Germline assignment: CDR1 LGHNA and CDR2 YSLEER. The DNA of the CDR3 is TGCGCCAGCAGCCAAGATTTGGGGGTTGATGAGCAGTTCTTC. This gives the protein CASSQDLGVDEQFF.

V and J are TRBV6-1 and TRBJ2-7, with 10 bases identical to TRBD1. Germline trimming cut 6 bases from V and 3 bases from J; bases unmatched to any gene: 8. Germline CDR1 MNHNS, CDR2 SASEGT. The CDR3 has 15 residues. This CDR3 reads CASRSQGQGSYEQYF. CDR3 in DNA: TGTGCCAGCAGGAGCCAGGGACAGGGGAGCTACGAGCAGTACTTC.

This clonotype occurred a few times. The chain is built from TRBV3-1 and TRBJ2-7; the D gene is possibly TRBD2 (5 bases). The CDR3 consists of 14 residues. The ends were cut back, 1 base at V and 5 bases at J, with 12 bases in the middle. Germline values: CDR1 LGHDT, CDR2 YNNKEL (reference sequence). CDR3 DNA sequence: TGTGCCAGCAGCCAAGTATCGGGAACCGACGAGCAGTACTTC. Translated, it gives CASSQVSGTDEQYF.

Only a few counts were recorded for this clonotype. The V and J genes are TRBV4-1 and TRBJ2-7; 9 nucleotides agree with TRBD2. Trimming cost V 7 bases and J 4 bases; bases outside gene matches: 8. CDR1 is MGHRA, CDR2 YSYEKL, per germline. The CDR3 loop spans 14 amino acids. CDR3 region: CASKPGLASYEQYF. In DNA form, the CDR3 reads TGCGCCAGCAAGCCGGGACTAGCTTCTTACGAGCAGTACTTC.

The gene calls are TRBV6-6 and TRBJ2-1; D is undetermined. CDR1 and CDR2 (germline): MNHNY, SVGAGI (reference sequence). This CDR3 is 13 amino acids long. The V gene lost 5 bases and the J gene lost 8 bases, with 13 bases spanning the gap. CDR3 coding DNA: TGTGCCAGCAGTAACGCCCTAAATTATGAGCAGTTCTTC. Amino acid sequence: CASSNALNYEQFF.

The sample holds a few counts of this clonotype. The rearrangement joins TRBV28 to TRBJ1-1; maybe TRBD1 (5 bases). This CDR3 has 13 residues. The V gene's germline CDR1 is MDHEN and CDR2 SYDVKM. V gave up 2 bases and J gave up 10 bases, with 14 bases separating them. CDR3 residues: CASSLAFEGRAFF. Here the CDR3 DNA reads TGTGCCAGCAGTTTAGCCTTTGAGGGGAGAGCTTTCTTT.

The chain uses TRBV20-1 and TRBJ2-7, with 8 bases fitting TRBD1. This CDR3 is 14 amino acids long. The germline gives CDR1 DFQATT, CDR2 SNEGSKA (reference sequence). Trimming took 5 bases from V and 4 from J; bases not matched to a gene: 10. The CDR3 here is CSALDRVFSYEQYF. DNA for the CDR3: TGCAGTGCTTTGGACAGGGTGTTTAGTTACGAGCAGTACTTC.